This T cell receptor beta chain appears in the sequencing data of a study of blood T cell repertoires in COVID-19 (dated by TCRdb to about 2020). Background for the entire study: The collaborator samples originated in the United States, Italy and Spain and spanned the acute and convalescent phases of COVID-19. The material from the prospective study consisted of cDNA or gDNA derived from T cells, B-cell-depleted T cells, or PBMCs. The dataset comprised deeply sampled blood TCRbeta repertoires from subjects exposed to, actively infected with, or recovered from COVID-19. A freely available public database, intended as a resource for researchers studying the immune response to SARS-CoV-2, is where the repertoires were released. The samples were drawn from two sources: the first 160 participants of the ongoing ImmuneRACE study, and 1,200 or so subjects contributed by 6 global collaborators. The sample metadata nearly always contained a de-identified subject ID, COVID-19 status, age in years and sex. Where HLA class I and class II types were available, the types were taken from metadata supplied by the sample provider, not from assay-based typing.

Concerning this clone: No antigen is known for it. No much larger clonotype is one base removed from it; base qualities were not supplied.

Collaborating institutions collected whole blood in K2EDTA tubes following their own protocols. Collaborator samples were shipped for TCRbeta analysis as frozen whole blood, isolated PBMCs, or DNA extracted from either sample type. TCRbeta CDR3 regions were amplified from genomic DNA by means of the immunoSEQ Assay, a bias-controlled multiplex PCR. The original pipeline was this. Nucleated cell counts per sample were estimated from amplification of reference gene primers within the assay. To quantify the absolute abundance of each unique TCRbeta CDR3 rearrangement, sequence reads were collapsed and filtered. For each sample, productive Simpson clonality was calculated by taking the square root of Simpson's diversity index across productive rearrangements. Sourced from immuneACCESS, this table was stored by TCRdb with only in-frame sequences that have V and J called. A share of the clones is absent; for the studies checked, an unresolved V gene accounts for under half, and the remainder has no known explanation. V and J calls and clone size are as listed in that table; D and trimming were resolved from the DNA. The sample has under 300,000 clones on record, roughly three quarters of them singletons. Around 4.1% of the sample lies in the top ten.

Results the study describes overall, beyond this receptor: How much clinical and demographic metadata was included differed by source and by participant, and the metadata was provided uncurated.

The TCR originated in a middle-aged woman with active or convalescent COVID-19. Sequencing was done on a sample of peripheral blood.

The sequenced DNA is TGTGCCAGCAGCCCCAGAGAGGGGGGGGCAGACTACACTGAAGCTTTCTTT. Its protein is CASSPREGGADYTEAFF. The rearranged chain carries TRBV3-1 (or the pseudogene TRBV3-2) and TRBJ1-1; the D region possibly corresponds to TRBD1 (6 bases align). V sheds 4 bases and J sheds 3 bases, leaving 21 bases between their ends. CDR1 and CDR2 are read off the germline V gene (reference sequence) as LGHDT and YNNKEL. The CDR3 contains 17 residues, cysteine and phenylalanine counted. The entry retains the CDR3 DNA only, 51 bases that are in frame from base 1.